The 27 T cell receptor beta chains in this list originate from one sample, sequenced in a study of blood T cell repertoires in COVID-19 (dated by TCRdb to the early 2020s). Receptors were amplified or captured by the immunoSEQ multiplex PCR assay. TCRdb retrieved this table from immuneACCESS and kept in-frame rearrangements only. Not all clones are present; in checked studies, unresolved V genes account for under half, and no reason is known for the remainder. The sample table shows a few hundred thousand clones, and under 90% are seen once. Of the sample, less than 2% falls within the top ten clones. Sequenced material: peripheral blood. The receptors were sampled from a young woman with COVID-19, enrolled during active disease.

In its sample, this clone was seen a few times. The rearrangement joins TRBV6-5 to TRBJ1-6; 9 bases align to TRBD1. The CDR3 has 14 residues. V was clipped by 5 bases and J by 10 bases; unmatched bases: 6. In germline, CDR1 is MNHEY, CDR2 SVGAGI. The CDR3 coding sequence is TGTGCCAGCAGTACCCACGGGACAGGGTCACCCCTCCACTTT. Its protein is CASSTHGTGSPLHF.

The chain uses TRBV2 and TRBJ1-1; 7 bases map to TRBD1. The CDR3 loop spans 12 amino acids. Germline V lookup: CDR1 SNHLY, CDR2 FYNNEI. Trimming at V came to 6 bases and at J to 8 bases, leaving 6 bases not matched to a gene. CDR3 nucleotides: TGTGCCAGCAGAGGGGACAGCACCGAAGCTTTCTTT. Translating it yields CASRGDSTEAFF.

The rearrangement joins TRBV18 to TRBJ1-5; D is perhaps TRBD1 (5 bases). The ends were cut back, 2 bases at V and 4 bases at J, with 9 bases in the middle. In germline, CDR1 is KGHSH, CDR2 LQKENI. The CDR3 has 14 amino acids. The CDR3 DNA is TGTGCCAGCTCACCAGGGTCAGGGAATCAGCCCCAGCATTTT. Protein: CASSPGSGNQPQHF.

The chain couples TRBV12-2 to TRBJ1-5. TRBV12-2 is noted as a pseudogene. The CDR3 extends over 17 amino acids. The CDR3 sequence: CASRSSEKSSDNQPQHF. DNA for the CDR3: TGTGCAAGTCGCTCAAGCGAGAAGTCTTCGGACAATCAGCCCCAGCATTTT.

CDR3 bases: TGCGCCAGCAGCTTGGACGGTCCGAACACTGAAGCTTTCTTT. Amino acid sequence: CASSLDGPNTEAFF. The rearrangement links TRBV5-1 to TRBJ1-1; D not certain. Germline assignment: CDR1 SGHRS and CDR2 YFSETQ. The CDR3 contains 14 residues. The V end was cut by 0 bases, the J end by 1 base, with 7 bases between. The full variable domain, completed using reference TRBV5-1 and TRBJ1-1, is KAGVTQTPRYLIKTRGQQVTLSCSPISGHRSVSWYQQTPGQGLQFLFEYFSETQRNKGNFPGRFSGRQFSNSRSEMNVSTLELGDSALYLCASSLDGPNTEAFFGQGTRLTVV.

The V gene is TRBV6-5, the J gene TRBJ2-1, with 7 bases lining up with TRBD1. V lost 7 bases to trimming and J lost 4 bases; unmatched junction nucleotides: 7. The germline V gene has CDR1 MNHEY and CDR2 SVGAGI. The CDR3 contains 14 residues. This CDR3 is CASKPGQTYNEQFF. The CDR3 region has the DNA TGTGCCAGCAAACCGGGACAGACGTACAATGAGCAGTTCTTC.

This clone was observed a handful of times. The J gene is TRBJ1-1, the V gene TRBV9; D is unclear. V was shortened by 4 bases and J by 3 bases, with 16 bases between the two germline ends. CDR1 and CDR2 from the germline V gene are SGDLS and YYNGEE. CDR3 length: 15 residues. The CDR3 reads CASSSIAGDHTEAFF. The CDR3 nucleotides are TGTGCCAGCAGCTCAATCGCGGGCGATCACACTGAAGCTTTCTTT.

In its sample, this clone was seen once. The gene calls are TRBV5-4 and TRBJ2-4; 9 nucleotides match TRBD1. J lost 7 bases, V lost 4 bases, and 6 bases had no gene match. The germline V gene has CDR1 SGHNT and CDR2 YYREEE (reference sequence). The CDR3 has 14 amino acids. The CDR3, as DNA: TGTGCCAGCAGCCCAAGGACAGGGGTGAACATTCAGTACTTC. Translation gives CASSPRTGVNIQYF. Looking up the rest from reference TRBV5-4 and TRBJ2-4 gives the full variable domain: ETGVTQSPTHLIKTRGQQVTLRCSSQSGHNTVSWYQQALGQGPQFIFQYYREEENGRGNFPPRFSGLQFPNYSSELNVNALELDDSALYLCASSPRTGVNIQYFGAGTRLSVL.

The chain carries TRBV6-5 and TRBJ2-7; tentative D call: TRBD1 (5 bases). The CDR3 sequence is 15 residues long. The V end lost 5 bases, the J end lost 2 bases, and 16 bases lay between the germline ends. CDR1 and CDR2 from the germline V gene are MNHEY and SVGAGI. Here the CDR3 reads CASSIEQVAPYEQYF. Here the CDR3 DNA reads TGTGCCAGCAGTATCGAACAGGTTGCCCCCTACGAGCAGTACTTC.

The chain employs TRBV2 and TRBJ2-7; D uncertain. Per the germline V gene, CDR1 is SNHLY and CDR2 is FYNNEI. The CDR3 sequence is 13 residues long. V was cut by 5 bases and J by 7 bases, with 15 bases left in between. CDR3 nucleotide sequence: TGTGCCAGCAGTACCCAACTGGAGTCAGAGCAGTACGTC. This codes for CASSTQLESEQYV.

This chain links TRBV19 with TRBJ1-1; 8 bases fit TRBD1. Looked up from germline, CDR1 is LNHDA and CDR2 is SQIVND (reference sequence). The CDR3 spans 14 residues. J gave up 0 bases and V 5 bases, and 2 bases lay outside the gene matches. The CDR3 region is CASSPGQVNTEAFF. The CDR3 DNA reads as TGTGCCAGTAGTCCGGGACAGGTGAACACTGAAGCTTTCTTT.

V and J are TRBV19 and TRBJ2-3; TRBD1 matches at 7 bases. The CDR3 is 16 residues long. V trimming: 2 bases; J trimming: 5 bases; junction bases outside the gene matches: 10. Germline CDR1 reads LNHDA; CDR2 reads SQIVND (reference sequence). In DNA, the CDR3 is TGTGCCAGTAGTATAATAGGGGGCAGTGTGGGAGATACGCAGTATTTT. Translated, it gives CASSIIGGSVGDTQYF.

The rearrangement links TRBV27 to TRBJ2-7; TRBD1 matches at 10 bases. V shed 4 bases, J shed 4 bases, and the junction held 7 bases outside the gene matches. The CDR3 covers 15 residues. CDR1 and CDR2 from the germline V gene are MNHEY and SMNVEV (reference sequence). CDR3: CASSSNRDRGYEQYF. CDR3 in DNA: TGTGCCAGCAGTTCTAACCGGGACAGGGGTTACGAGCAGTACTTC.

The V gene is TRBV18, the J gene TRBJ1-5; D unclear. This CDR3 comprises 13 residues. The V and J ends lost 2 bases and 6 bases respectively, with 8 bases between them. Germline loops: CDR1 KGHSH, CDR2 LQKENI. The CDR3 nucleotides are TGTGCCAGCTCACCAGGGGAGGGTCAGCCCCAGCATTTT. Residues: CASSPGEGQPQHF.

V is TRBV3-1 (or the pseudogene TRBV3-2) and J is TRBJ1-2; 9 nucleotides match TRBD1. Losses at the gene ends were 1 base for V and 4 bases for J; bases not matched to a gene: 7. The CDR3 extends over 16 amino acids. CDR1 is LGHDT and CDR2 is YNNKEL in the germline V gene (reference sequence). The CDR3 loop is CASSQVTGGAGYGYTF. The CDR3 DNA sequence: TGTGCCAGCAGCCAAGTCACAGGGGGCGCAGGCTATGGCTACACCTTC.

The rearrangement joins TRBV6-1 to TRBJ1-3; TRBD1 matches 8 bases. The CDR3 length is 13 residues. Germline CDR1 is MNHNS and CDR2 is SASEGT. V gave up 3 bases and J gave up 6 bases; unmatched junction bases: 1. The CDR3 region has the DNA TGTGCCAGCAGTGACAGGGGGCTAAACACCATATATTTT. This encodes CASSDRGLNTIYF.

The chain joins TRBV2 to TRBJ1-6, with 9 bases that match TRBD1. CDR1 and CDR2 from the germline V gene are SNHLY and FYNNEI. The J segment lost 12 bases and the V segment lost 4 bases, leaving 4 bases of the junction unmatched. CDR3 size: 13 residues. The CDR3 is CASSVDRGGPLHF. CDR3 in DNA: TGTGCCAGCAGTGTAGACAGGGGGGGACCCCTCCACTTT.

The V call is TRBV21-1, the J call TRBJ2-7; TRBD1, the table's D call, lacks a check against the DNA. TRBV21-1 is noted as a pseudogene. There are 15 residues in the CDR3. The CDR3: CASSFPLPQAPEQYV. The CDR3 DNA reads TGTGCCAGCAGCTTCCCCCTCCCCCAGGCCCCCGAGCAGTACGTC.

This chain joins TRBV27 and TRBJ2-7, with D possibly TRBD1 on 6 matching bases. The CDR3 covers 14 residues. The V and J ends lost 5 bases and 3 bases respectively, with 14 bases between them. CDR1 is MNHEY and CDR2 is SMNVEV in the germline V gene (reference sequence). CDR3 residues: CASSPGHRNYEQYF. CDR3 nucleotides: TGTGCCAGCAGTCCGGGACACAGGAACTACGAGCAGTACTTC.

This chain uses TRBV19 with TRBJ2-3; 10 bases are shared with TRBD2. In germline, CDR1 is LNHDA, CDR2 SQIVND (reference sequence). V was pared by 6 bases and J by 0 bases, with 15 bases of the junction left unmatched. The CDR3 sequence is 19 residues long. This CDR3 is CASSGGIAGGTPSTDTQYF. The DNA for the CDR3 is TGTGCCAGTAGCGGCGGTATAGCGGGGGGCACCCCCAGCACAGATACGCAGTATTTT.

The genes are TRBV4-1 and TRBJ2-2; TRBD2 might be the D (6 bases). The CDR3 length is 15 residues. The germline CDR1 and CDR2 sequences are MGHRA and YSYEKL. V lost 3 bases to trimming and J lost 2 bases, with 10 bases between them. The CDR3: CASSQLGTNTGELFF. In nucleotides, the CDR3 is TGCGCCAGCAGCCAGCTTGGGACTAACACCGGGGAGCTGTTTTTT.

Points on this clone: Mismatch with germline at one junction end may stem from a read error. The chain joins TRBV7-9 to TRBJ1-1, with TRBD1 matching 8 bases. The germline V gene has CDR1 SEHNR and CDR2 FQNEAQ (reference sequence). The CDR3 spans 14 residues. Here the CDR3 reads CASSLATGVTEAFF. CDR3 DNA sequence: TGTGCCAGCAGCTTAGCGACAGGGGTCACTGAGGCTTTCTTT. Filled out from reference TRBV7-9 and TRBJ1-1, the complete variable domain reads DTGVSQNPRHKITKRGQNVTFRCDPISEHNRLYWYRQTLGQGPEFLTYFQNEAQLEKSRLLSDRFSAERPKGSFSTLEIQRTEQGDSAMYLCASSLATGVTEAFFGQGTRLTVV.

The genes are TRBV1 and TRBJ2-5; TRBD2, the table's D call, was not compared with the DNA. TRBV1 is classified as a pseudogene. This CDR3 has 18 residues. CDR3 coding DNA: TGCACCAGCAGCCAAGTGGGTTTTCGCGGGTTTAAGGGAGAGACCCAGTACTTC. The encoded protein is CTSSQVGFRGFKGETQYF.

The rearrangement uses TRBV19 and TRBJ1-2, with unresolved D. CDR1 is LNHDA, CDR2 SQIVND, per germline (reference sequence). The V and J ends lost 2 bases and 5 bases respectively, with 12 bases between them. This CDR3 is 14 amino acids long. CDR3 coding DNA: TGTGCCAGTAGTATACCGGAAGCGGGATATGGCTACACCTTC. Residues: CASSIPEAGYGYTF.

This chain joins TRBV7-2 and TRBJ1-2; 8 bases map to TRBD1. CDR3 length equals 14 residues. Germline V gene sequence: CDR1 SGHTA, CDR2 FQGNSA. The V and J ends lost 1 base and 8 bases, in that order; junction bases with no gene match: 6. The CDR3 sequence is CASSLVRTGRGYTF. The CDR3 DNA sequence: TGTGCCAGCAGCTTAGTCAGGACAGGGAGGGGCTACACCTTC. Based on the CDR3 plus reference TRBV7-2 and TRBJ1-2, the full variable domain is GAGVSQSPSNKVTEKGKDVELRCDPISGHTALYWYRQSLGQGLEFLIYFQGNSAPDKSGLPSDRFSAERTGGSVSTLTIQRTQQEDSAVYLCASSLVRTGRGYTFGSGTRLTVV.

This chain uses TRBV21-1 with TRBJ2-7; TRBD1 is the table's D call and was not checked against the DNA. TRBV21-1 is flagged as a pseudogene. This CDR3 has 14 amino acids. Here the CDR3 reads CASIPTGLTYEQYV. CDR3 in DNA: TGTGCCAGCATCCCGACAGGGCTGACCTACGAGCAGTACGTC.

The chain is built from TRBV7-3 and TRBJ2-3; D is undetermined. Deletions cut 5 bases from V and 4 bases from J, with 19 bases between. Per the germline V gene, CDR1 is SGHTA and CDR2 is FQGTGA. The CDR3 is made up of 16 amino acids. The DNA of the CDR3 is TGTGCCAGCAGCATACCTCGGGTACGACGGCCAGATACGCAGTATTTT. Translated, it gives CASSIPRVRRPDTQYF.